The 26 T cell receptor beta chains listed next were all sequenced from one sample in a study of CD8 T cells in ankylosing spondylitis. Study-wide results and limits: Seemingly characteristic of ankylosing spondylitis blood was a TCR beta motif consisting of fewer than 10 highly homologous variants.

These TCRs are of unknown antigen specificity. From the 5' RACE reads, TCRdb called clonotypes with MiXCR, one entry per CDR3 protein. This sample yields approximately 400,000 distinct CDR3 sequences, of which 17% are seen a single time; approximately 1% belongs to the top ten. The sample consisted of blood, either unsorted or a sorted T cell fraction (not recorded which). The receptors were gathered from a male donor with ankylosing spondylitis.

The sample holds a few counts of this clonotype. V and J are TRBV24-1 and TRBJ2-2; tentatively, D is TRBD2 (5 bases). Germline V gene lookup returns CDR1 KGHDR and CDR2 SFDVKD. CDR3 size: 15 residues. V lost 5 bases, J lost 1 base, and 10 bases lay in between. The CDR3: CATSANRGNTGELFF. The CDR3, as DNA: TGTGCCACCAGTGCAAATCGGGGGAACACCGGGGAGCTGTTTTTT.

This clonotype was detected a few times. This chain joins TRBV3-1 and TRBJ2-2, with 14 positions matching TRBD2. V shed 3 bases and J 0 bases; nucleotides not matched to a gene: 0. The germline V gene has CDR1 LGHDT and CDR2 YNNKEL (reference sequence). The CDR3 spans 17 residues. The DNA for the CDR3 is TGTGCCAGCAGCCAGGGACTAGCGGGGGCGAACACCGGGGAGCTGTTTTTT. This gives the protein CASSQGLAGANTGELFF. The full variable domain, completed using reference TRBV3-1 and TRBJ2-2, is DTAVSQTPKYLVTQMGNDKSIKCEQNLGHDTMYWYKQDSKKFLKIMFSYNNKELIINETVPNRFSPKSPDKAHLNLHINSLELGDSAVYFCASSQGLAGANTGELFFGEGSRLTVL.

There are many counts of this clonotype. This rearrangement joins TRBV5-6 to TRBJ1-1, with unresolved D. The CDR3 loop spans 15 amino acids. Trimming took off 0 bases at V and 2 bases at J, with 11 bases between the two ends. The germline V gene has CDR1 SGHDT and CDR2 YYEEEE. CDR3 protein: CASSLEVGVNTEAFF. CDR3 in DNA: TGTGCCAGCAGCTTGGAAGTAGGAGTCAACACTGAAGCTTTCTTT.

The chain has TRBV5-4 and TRBJ2-3; D not resolved. Per germline, CDR1 SGHNT and CDR2 YYREEE (reference sequence). With 3 bases removed from V and 0 bases from J, the gap between germline ends came to 11 bases. The CDR3 extends over 15 amino acids. The CDR3 region has the DNA TGTGCCAGCAGCTCGGACGCGTTCAGCACAGATACGCAGTATTTT. Translating gives CASSSDAFSTDTQYF. The complete variable domain, with remaining parts taken from reference TRBV5-4 and TRBJ2-3, reads ETGVTQSPTHLIKTRGQQVTLRCSSQSGHNTVSWYQQALGQGPQFIFQYYREEENGRGNFPPRFSGLQFPNYSSELNVNALELDDSALYLCASSSDAFSTDTQYFGPGTRLTVL.

For this clonotype: The final CDR3 position lacks the conserved phenylalanine or tryptophan, pointing to a likely read error. The chain carries TRBV10-3 and TRBJ2-1, with TRBD2 identical over 9 bases. The CDR3 is 17 amino acids. The germline V gene encodes CDR1 ENHRY and CDR2 SYGVKD. The trim removed 2 bases at V and 2 bases at J, leaving 7 bases unmatched. The CDR3 bases are TGTGCCATCAGTGAGAGCGCTAGCGGGGTTACCTACAATGAGCAGTTCATC. Translation gives CAISESASGVTYNEQFI.

The chain carries TRBV3-1 and TRBJ1-2, with 12 bases matching TRBD1. Germline V lookup: CDR1 LGHDT, CDR2 YNNKEL (reference sequence). V was pared by 5 bases and J by 7 bases, with 8 bases of the junction left unmatched. The CDR3 consists of 15 residues. The CDR3 loop is CASSFRDRGQAGYTF. CDR3 DNA: TGTGCCAGCAGCTTCCGGGACAGGGGGCAAGCTGGCTACACCTTC.

The chain is built from TRBV18 and TRBJ1-1; the match to TRBD1 covers 7 bases. The CDR3 covers 16 residues. V lost 0 bases and J lost 4; bases outside the gene matches: 8. Germline V gene data show CDR1 as KGHSH and CDR2 as LQKENI. CDR3 residues: CASSPPGGRGFTEAFF. The DNA for the CDR3 is TGTGCCAGCTCACCACCGGGGGGCAGGGGGTTCACTGAAGCTTTCTTT.

This chain connects TRBV6-5 to TRBJ2-2; 9 bases align to TRBD1. The CDR3 covers 16 residues. Germline-derived CDR1 and CDR2 are MNHEY and SVGAGI. V dropped 2 bases and J dropped 5; count of bases not matched to a gene: 6. CDR3 coding DNA: TGTGCCAGCAGTTACCGGACAGGGGTTGTTACCGGGGAGCTGTTTTTT. Its protein product is CASSYRTGVVTGELFF.

The V call is TRBV19, the J call TRBJ2-1; TRBD2 agrees at 16 bases. The CDR3 totals 19 residues. CDR1 is LNHDA, CDR2 SQIVND, per germline (reference sequence). J lost 7 bases, V lost 4 bases, and 13 bases had no gene match. The CDR3 sequence is CASSKKPGLAGGPGNEQFF. The CDR3 coding sequence is TGTGCCAGTAGTAAGAAACCGGGACTAGCGGGAGGGCCAGGGAATGAGCAGTTCTTC.

The chain joins TRBV9 to TRBJ2-7; no reliable D call. This CDR3 contains 15 residues. The V gene lost 2 bases and the J gene lost 1 base, with 13 bases spanning the gap. The germline gives CDR1 SGDLS, CDR2 YYNGEE. The CDR3 protein is CASSVSSGTSYEQYF. As DNA, the CDR3 is TGTGCCAGCAGCGTTAGCTCAGGCACATCCTACGAGCAGTACTTC.

The genes are TRBV7-2 and TRBJ2-2, with D possibly being TRBD1 (7 bases). This CDR3 is 17 amino acids long. Germline V gene sequence: CDR1 SGHTA, CDR2 FQGNSA. Trimming took off 0 bases at V and 5 bases at J, with 16 bases between the two ends. CDR3 protein: CASSLALTRGRTGELFF. CDR3 nucleotide sequence: TGTGCCAGCAGCTTAGCGCTGACTAGGGGGCGAACCGGGGAGCTGTTTTTT.

This chain links TRBV27 with TRBJ1-6; no clear D gene. Trimming pared 4 bases from V and 1 base from J, leaving 5 bases between. The length of the CDR3 is 14 residues. Looked up from germline, CDR1 is MNHEY and CDR2 is SMNVEV (reference sequence). CDR3 sequence (DNA): TGTGCCAGCAGTTATAGGTCCTATAATTCACCCCTCCACTTT. Amino acid sequence: CASSYRSYNSPLHF.

The table lists this clonotype with a few counts. The gene calls are TRBV5-4 and TRBJ2-2, with TRBD2 matching 7 bases. Germline V CDR1 and CDR2: SGHNT, YYREEE (reference sequence). V trimming: 4 bases; J trimming: 5 bases; junction bases outside the gene matches: 5. CDR3 size: 14 residues. The CDR3 reads CASSPGTTTGELFF. DNA for the CDR3: TGTGCCAGCAGCCCCGGGACTACAACCGGGGAGCTGTTTTTT.

The sample holds a few counts of this clonotype. CDR3 in amino acids: CASSFDADTQYF. The CDR3 DNA reads as TGTGCCAGCAGTTTTGATGCAGATACGCAGTATTTT. The chain uses TRBV28 and TRBJ2-3; no clear D. Germline V gives CDR1 MDHEN, CDR2 SYDVKM. V was shortened by 3 bases and J by 4 bases, with 5 bases between the two germline ends. The CDR3 runs to 12 residues.

The chain links TRBV30 to TRBJ1-1; D remains unclear. The CDR3 extends over 13 amino acids. CDR1 GTSNPN and CDR2 SVGIG come from the germline V gene (reference sequence). With 1 base removed from V and 2 bases from J, the gap between germline ends came to 8 bases. The CDR3 bases are TGTGCCTGGAGTGAGGGATATAACACTGAAGCTTTCTTT. Translated, it gives CAWSEGYNTEAFF.

In this sample, this clonotype turned up a few times. CDR3 bases: TGTGCCAGCAGTTATTATCCCCAGGAGACCCAGTACTTC. It yields the protein CASSYYPQETQYF. This chain joins TRBV6-6 and TRBJ2-5; no clear D gene. The length of the CDR3 is 13 residues. Germline V gives CDR1 MNHNY, CDR2 SVGAGI (reference sequence). V was trimmed by 3 bases and J by 5 bases, leaving 10 bases between them.

This clonotype was observed a few times. CDR3 amino acids: CASSFGLGVSGNTIYF. The CDR3 nucleotides are TGTGCCAGCAGTTTCGGTCTGGGGGTCTCTGGAAACACCATATATTTT. The rearrangement links TRBV12-3 or TRBV12-4 to TRBJ1-3, with TRBD1 as a possible D gene (5 bases). The V end was cut by 3 bases, the J end by 0 bases, with 12 bases between. The CDR3 loop spans 16 amino acids.

This chain joins TRBV6-1 and TRBJ1-6; TRBD1 is a possible D gene (6 bases). V dropped 6 bases and J dropped 0 bases, with 12 bases sitting between them. CDR3 length: 16 amino acids. CDR1 and CDR2 from the germline V gene are MNHNS and SASEGT. The CDR3: CASRRGVGSYNSPLHF. The DNA of the CDR3 is TGTGCCAGCAGGAGGGGGGTTGGCTCCTATAATTCACCCCTCCACTTT.

This clonotype was counted a few times. The chain is built from TRBV12-3 or TRBV12-4 and TRBJ2-7; the match to TRBD2 covers 10 bases. This CDR3 contains 15 residues. Trimming cost V 7 bases and J 2 bases; bases outside gene matches: 8. DNA for the CDR3: TGTGCCAGCACCCCCGGACTAGCGGTCCCCTACGAGCAGTACTTC. This encodes CASTPGLAVPYEQYF.

CDR3 nucleotide sequence: TGTGCCAGCAGCTTGCGCTTTGACGAGACCCAGTACTTC. Protein sequence: CASSLRFDETQYF. V gene TRBV7-2 combines with J gene TRBJ2-5; D is unresolved. CDR1 is SGHTA and CDR2 is FQGNSA in the germline V gene. With 3 bases removed from V and 5 bases from J, the gap between germline ends came to 10 bases. The CDR3 is 13 amino acids.

The chain joins TRBV20-1 to TRBJ2-1, with D tentatively TRBD1 (5 bases). The germline gives CDR1 DFQATT, CDR2 SNEGSKA (reference sequence). The CDR3 spans 14 residues. V was pared by 3 bases and J by 2 bases, with 11 bases between. CDR3 nucleotide sequence: TGCAGTGCTAGTAAGGCACAGGCCTACAATGAGCAGTTCTTC. It codes for CSASKAQAYNEQFF.

The rearrangement uses TRBV6-1 and TRBJ1-5; maybe TRBD1 (6 bases). From germline, CDR1 is MNHNS and CDR2 SASEGT. Trimming shortened V by 10 bases and J by 0 bases, and 19 bases separated the two germline ends. The CDR3 length is 16 residues. In DNA, the CDR3 is TGTGCCACCTACCCTAGACAGGTATATAGCAATCAGCCCCAGCATTTT. This translates into CATYPRQVYSNQPQHF.

This clonotype was counted at least ten times. The gene calls are TRBV20-1 and TRBJ2-3; the match to TRBD2 covers 14 bases. Germline V lookup: CDR1 DFQATT, CDR2 SNEGSKA (reference sequence). This CDR3 comprises 15 residues. Unmatched junction bases numbered 9, after V lost 5 bases and J lost 8 bases. DNA of the CDR3: TGCAGTGCTCCCCCCGGGACTAGCGGGAGAGGTACGCAGTATTTT. Translated: CSAPPGTSGRGTQYF.

The chain links TRBV4-1 to TRBJ1-4; D gene uncertain. V lost 4 bases and J 8 bases, leaving 11 bases between the germline ends. CDR3 length: 13 residues. The germline CDR1 and CDR2 sequences are MGHRA and YSYEKL. The CDR3 DNA reads TGCGCCAGCAGCCGAGAACAGCTGGAAAAACTGTTTTTT. Encoded protein: CASSREQLEKLFF.

This clonotype was seen only a few times. The V and J genes are TRBV9 and TRBJ2-2; D remains unclear. Trimming took 4 bases from V and 4 from J, leaving 14 bases between them. The CDR3 sequence is 15 residues long. In germline, CDR1 is SGDLS, CDR2 YYNGEE. CDR3 DNA: TGTGCCAGCAGCCCCCGGGTGGGATCCACCGGGGAGCTGTTTTTT. It is translated as CASSPRVGSTGELFF.

The chain links TRBV5-6 to TRBJ2-2, with 7 bases identical to TRBD1. Per germline, CDR1 SGHDT and CDR2 YYEEEE. The CDR3 spans 15 residues. Germline trimming cut 1 base from V and 4 bases from J; bases unmatched to any gene: 4. CDR3 protein: CASSLFRGITGELFF. The CDR3 bases are TGTGCCAGCAGCTTGTTCAGGGGGATCACCGGGGAGCTGTTTTTT.